The 28 T cell receptor beta chains below all came from one sample that was sequenced in a study of T cells after yellow fever vaccination. TCRdb ran MiXCR on the 5' RACE reads and lists one entry per CDR3 protein. Of 550,000 or so distinct CDR3 sequences in the sample, roughly a fifth were seen once. The sequenced sample was PBMCs, obtained 15 days after the yellow fever booster vaccination. These receptors all stem from a man between 25 and 39 years old who received the YFV17D yellow fever vaccine.

This clonotype was observed a few times. CDR3 in amino acids: CASSSSQRDLSYNEQFF. The CDR3 DNA reads TGTGCCAGCAGTTCGAGTCAGCGGGACCTCTCCTACAATGAGCAGTTCTTC. The chain has TRBV6-5 and TRBJ2-1, with 7 bases fitting TRBD2. Trimming removed 4 bases from V and 0 bases from J; junction bases left unmatched: 9. The CDR3 totals 17 residues. The germline V gene encodes CDR1 MNHEY and CDR2 SVGAGI.

This clonotype was observed a handful of times. The V and J genes are TRBV4-3 and TRBJ2-4, with unresolved D. V lost 0 bases and J lost 6, with 15 bases in between. This CDR3 spans 16 amino acids. The germline CDR1 and CDR2 sequences are LGHNA and YSLEER. CDR3 sequence: CASSQDRAGWGNIQYF. Written as DNA, the CDR3 is TGCGCCAGCAGCCAAGATAGGGCCGGGTGGGGAAACATTCAGTACTTC.

This clonotype appeared a few times. The V gene is TRBV2, the J gene TRBJ2-1, with TRBD1 matching 12 bases. The V and J ends lost 5 bases and 0 bases, in that order; junction bases with no gene match: 8. CDR1 SNHLY and CDR2 FYNNEI come from the germline V gene. CDR3 size: 18 residues. The DNA of the CDR3 is TGTGCCAGCAGTTACAAACCGGGACAGGGGGCCTCCTACAATGAGCAGTTCTTC. Protein: CASSYKPGQGASYNEQFF.

This clonotype was recorded a few times. The genes are TRBV30 and TRBJ2-5; D unresolved. Trimming removed 0 bases at V and 0 bases at J, with 11 bases between. The CDR3 has 15 amino acids. Germline CDR1 GTSNPN, CDR2 SVGIG (reference sequence). The CDR3 bases are TGTGCCTGGAGTGTACTGGCAGTCTACCAAGAGACCCAGTACTTC. This codes for CAWSVLAVYQETQYF.

This clonotype was seen only a few times. The gene calls are TRBV4-3 and TRBJ2-3, with 8 bases that match TRBD2. Germline V gives CDR1 LGHNA, CDR2 YSLEER. Trimming removed 3 bases from V and 1 base from J; junction bases left unmatched: 9. This CDR3 has 17 residues. The CDR3 region is CASSQHKREWGTDTQYF. CDR3 bases: TGCGCCAGCAGCCAGCATAAGCGGGAGTGGGGCACAGATACGCAGTATTTT.

This clonotype has only a few counts. V is TRBV4-3 and J is TRBJ2-7; D is possibly TRBD1 or TRBD2 (5 bases each). V lost 1 base, J lost 4 bases, and 11 bases lay in between. This CDR3 has 14 amino acids. Germline CDR1 and CDR2: LGHNA and YSLEER. The CDR3 reads CASSQVVGEYEQYF. In nucleotides, the CDR3 is TGCGCCAGCAGCCAAGTCGTAGGGGAGTACGAGCAGTACTTC.

This clonotype was seen once. The chain recombines TRBV7-2 with TRBJ2-7; D not resolved. The germline CDR1 and CDR2 sequences are SGHTA and FQGNSA. The V end was cut by 3 bases, the J end by 7 bases, with 16 bases between. The CDR3 sequence is 14 residues long. The CDR3: CASSFRASRDEQYF. The CDR3 region has the DNA TGTGCCAGCAGCTTTCGGGCATCTAGGGATGAGCAGTACTTC.

The J gene is TRBJ2-7, the V gene TRBV7-9; D uncertain. Germline V lookup: CDR1 SEHNR, CDR2 FQNEAQ (reference sequence). V was shortened by 6 bases and J by 6 bases, with 12 bases between the two germline ends. The CDR3 spans 12 residues. This CDR3 reads CASSVQEREQYF. CDR3 coding DNA: TGTGCCAGCAGTGTCCAGGAACGCGAGCAGTACTTC.

The chain is built from TRBV20-1 and TRBJ2-3, with TRBD1 as a possible D gene (6 bases). CDR1 and CDR2 from the germline V gene are DFQATT and SNEGSKA (reference sequence). CDR3 length: 15 amino acids. Between the trimmed V and J ends, which lost 5 bases and 1 base, there was a span of 16 bases. The DNA for the CDR3 is TGCAGTGCTTGGGTTACAGGGACCCGCACAGATACGCAGTATTTT. Its protein product is CSAWVTGTRTDTQYF.

The chain employs TRBV28 and TRBJ2-4; a weak D match, TRBD2 (6 bases). With 8 bases removed from V and 0 bases from J, the gap between germline ends came to 11 bases. Looked up from germline, CDR1 is MDHEN and CDR2 is SYDVKM. The CDR3 length is 14 residues. The CDR3 region is CASQPAGAKNIQYF. The CDR3 nucleotides are TGTGCCAGCCAACCAGCGGGAGCCAAAAACATTCAGTACTTC.

This clonotype was counted between two and nine times. The rearrangement uses TRBV29-1 and TRBJ2-5, with D hard to call. The germline CDR1 and CDR2 sequences are SQVTM and ANQGSEA. V lost 4 bases and J lost 5, with 14 bases in between. The CDR3 runs to 13 residues. The CDR3 reads CSVAVSVLETQYF. The CDR3 nucleotides read TGCAGCGTTGCAGTATCCGTGTTGGAGACCCAGTACTTC.

The chain carries TRBV6-1 and TRBJ2-6; D is possibly TRBD1 (5 bases). This CDR3 is 13 amino acids long. The germline gives CDR1 MNHNS, CDR2 SASEGT. Deletions cut 8 bases from V and 2 bases from J, with 7 bases between. The CDR3 region is CASVGAGANVLTF. The DNA of the CDR3 is TGTGCCAGCGTAGGGGCTGGGGCCAACGTCCTGACTTTC.

The chain couples TRBV7-9 to TRBJ1-6, with 11 positions matching TRBD1. CDR3 length: 16 residues. V trimming: 3 bases; J trimming: 7 bases; junction bases outside the gene matches: 5. CDR1 SEHNR and CDR2 FQNEAQ come from the germline V gene (reference sequence). The CDR3 DNA reads TGTGCCAGCAGCTTCGACAGGGACAGGGGGAATTCACCCCTCCACTTT. It yields the protein CASSFDRDRGNSPLHF.

This chain joins TRBV15 and TRBJ2-3; D remains unclear. V gave up 3 bases and J gave up 3 bases, with 22 bases separating them. CDR3 length: 18 amino acids. Per germline, CDR1 LNHNV and CDR2 YYDKDF (reference sequence). The CDR3 sequence: CATSSRDGIHALTDTQYF. The CDR3 DNA follows: TGTGCCACCAGCAGCCGCGACGGCATACATGCCCTTACAGATACGCAGTATTTT.

This clonotype has just a few counts. This sequence joins TRBV30 and TRBJ2-1, with TRBD2 identical over 11 bases. Germline-derived CDR1 and CDR2 are GTSNPN and SVGIG (reference sequence). This CDR3 comprises 14 residues. For the CDR3, the DNA is TGTGTAGGATCACTAGCGGGAGAGAGGGATGAGCAGTTCTTC. Translated, it gives CVGSLAGERDEQFF.

This chain uses TRBV20-1 with TRBJ2-1, with 7 bases fitting TRBD2. This CDR3 contains 16 residues. V shed 2 bases and J 1 base; nucleotides not matched to a gene: 8. Germline values: CDR1 DFQATT, CDR2 SNEGSKA (reference sequence). The DNA for the CDR3 is TGCAGTGCTAGAATTTTAGCGGGCAGATCCTACAATGAGCAGTTCTTC. Amino acids: CSARILAGRSYNEQFF.

The chain combines TRBV9 with TRBJ2-3; D is perhaps TRBD2 (6 bases). V was pared by 1 base and J by 3 bases, with 15 bases between. The CDR3 consists of 16 residues. Germline CDR1 SGDLS, CDR2 YYNGEE. The CDR3 here is CASSVRTGEGTDTQYF. In DNA, the CDR3 is TGTGCCAGCAGCGTAAGGACGGGAGAAGGGACAGATACGCAGTATTTT. The whole variable domain, remainder taken from reference TRBV9 and TRBJ2-3, is DSGVTQTPKHLITATGQRVTLRCSPRSGDLSVYWYQQSLDQGLQFLIQYYNGEERAKGNILERFSAQQFPDLHSELNLSSLELGDSALYFCASSVRTGEGTDTQYFGPGTRLTVL.

This rearrangement joins TRBV10-3 to TRBJ2-7; 10 nucleotides match TRBD1. Germline V gene data show CDR1 as ENHRY and CDR2 as SYGVKD. The CDR3 sequence is 15 residues long. Unmatched junction bases numbered 5, after V lost 2 bases and J lost 4 bases. The CDR3 loop is CAISEGGTGVYEQYF. DNA for the CDR3: TGTGCCATCAGTGAGGGCGGGACAGGGGTATACGAGCAGTACTTC.

The genes are TRBV12-3 or TRBV12-4 and TRBJ2-5; tentative D call: TRBD1 (5 bases). Between the trimmed V and J ends, which lost 2 bases and 3 bases, there was a span of 10 bases. The CDR3 loop spans 14 amino acids. The CDR3: CASSLSTVEETQYF. In nucleotides, the CDR3 is TGTGCCAGCAGTTTATCGACAGTGGAAGAGACCCAGTACTTC.

This clonotype has only one observation. V is TRBV5-5 and J is TRBJ2-7; TRBD1 matches at 8 bases. Looked up from germline, CDR1 is SGHKS and CDR2 is YYEKEE (reference sequence). After removal of 0 bases from V and 3 bases from J, the junction contained 5 bases not matched to a gene. The CDR3 is made up of 15 amino acids. The CDR3 protein is CASSLDATGDYEQYF. The CDR3 nucleotides are TGTGCCAGCAGCTTGGATGCGACAGGGGACTACGAGCAGTACTTC.

This clonotype was found a few times. The V call is TRBV5-4, the J call TRBJ2-3, with TRBD2 as a possible D gene (5 bases). The V gene lost 3 bases and the J gene lost 9 bases, with 8 bases spanning the gap. The CDR3 consists of 11 residues. CDR1 and CDR2 from the germline V gene are SGHNT and YYREEE (reference sequence). CDR3 sequence reads: CASSSDLTQYF. CDR3 nucleotide sequence: TGTGCCAGCAGCTCGGACTTAACGCAGTATTTT. Drawing the rest from reference TRBV5-4 and TRBJ2-3, the complete variable domain is ETGVTQSPTHLIKTRGQQVTLRCSSQSGHNTVSWYQQALGQGPQFIFQYYREEENGRGNFPPRFSGLQFPNYSSELNVNALELDDSALYLCASSSDLTQYFGPGTRLTVL.

The rearrangement uses TRBV29-1 and TRBJ2-5; D may be TRBD1 or TRBD2 (5 bases each). CDR1 and CDR2 (germline): SQVTM, ANQGSEA. The V end lost 7 bases, the J end lost 3 bases, and 15 bases lay between the germline ends. This CDR3 contains 13 residues. The CDR3 reads CSAAHRGEETQYF. CDR3 DNA sequence: TGCAGCGCTGCACATCGAGGGGAAGAGACCCAGTACTTC.

Only a few counts were recorded for this clonotype. A read error may produce the germline difference seen at one junction end. The chain carries TRBV7-9 and TRBJ1-1; D gene ambiguous. CDR3 size: 13 residues. Germline V gene lookup returns CDR1 SEHNR and CDR2 FQNEAQ (reference sequence). CDR3 bases: TGTGCCAGCAGTCGAAGCGAGGTGGGCGAGCGGATCTTT. Translating gives CASSRSEVGERIF.

Details on this clonotype: A read error is possible here, since a much larger clone lies one base away. The rearrangement uses TRBV6-6 and TRBJ1-1; D uncertain. Germline V CDR1 and CDR2: MNHNY, SVGAGI (reference sequence). Trimming stripped 7 bases from V and 6 bases from J, with 12 bases between. The CDR3 spans 12 residues. The CDR3 region is CASTYGYSEAFF. CDR3 coding DNA: TGTGCCAGCACCTACGGGTACTCTGAAGCTTTCTTT.

The genes are TRBV5-4 and TRBJ1-2; TRBD1 aligns across 9 bases. V was clipped by 0 bases and J by 4 bases; unmatched bases: 4. CDR1 and CDR2 (germline): SGHNT, YYREEE (reference sequence). This CDR3 has 15 amino acids. The CDR3 coding sequence is TGTGCCAGCAGCTTGGCCGACAGGGGGATCTATGGCTACACCTTC. Translated, it gives CASSLADRGIYGYTF.

The genes are TRBV20-1 and TRBJ2-2, with a tentative D call TRBD1 (5 bases). Germline V gene data show CDR1 as DFQATT and CDR2 as SNEGSKA (reference sequence). Trimming took 3 bases from V and 4 from J, leaving 15 bases between them. This CDR3 region has 15 residues. This CDR3 reads CSASLAGPGTGELFF. The CDR3 nucleotides read TGCAGTGCTAGCCTGGCAGGGCCGGGCACCGGGGAGCTGTTTTTT.

The CDR3 DNA sequence: TGTGCCAGCAGCTTAGGAGACAGGGGGCTCGCGGAGACCCAGTACTTC. It yields the protein CASSLGDRGLAETQYF. V and J are TRBV7-9 and TRBJ2-5, with 10 bases fitting TRBD1. This CDR3 has 16 residues. Germline-derived CDR1 and CDR2 are SEHNR and FQNEAQ (reference sequence). Trimming at V came to 1 base and at J to 5 bases, leaving 7 bases not matched to a gene.

This clonotype was detected a few times. This chain joins TRBV3-1 and TRBJ2-5; weak D call: TRBD2 (5 bases). This CDR3 region has 14 residues. Germline CDR1 and CDR2: LGHDT and YNNKEL (reference sequence). V lost 2 bases and J lost 5, with 12 bases in between. CDR3 region: CASSQNLAGETQYF. The CDR3 nucleotides are TGTGCCAGCAGCCAAAACCTAGCTGGGGAGACCCAGTACTTC.